This T cell receptor (beta chain) was documented in a study of CD8 T cells in Susac syndrome. The sequenced target, TCR beta, came from blood CD8+ and CD4+ T cells. The multiple sclerosis controls were treatment-naive patients, and their relapsing-remitting disease was stable or active. Study results and limitations: The study recognized that the number of individuals in its TCR sequencing and HLA analysis was relatively small.

Reverse transcription of roughly 0.45 to 1 ug RNA was performed with random hexamers. Amplification of TCR beta CDR3 used immunoSEQ multiplex PCR across 54 Vbeta and 13 Jbeta. MiXCR, applied by TCRdb to the immunoSEQ multiplex PCR reads, yields one record per CDR3 protein. The top ten hold around 0.07% of the sample, which has more than 250,000 distinct CDR3 sequences, roughly nine tenths seen once. The CDR3 totals 13 residues. Germline CDR1 SGHRS, CDR2 YFSETQ. V was clipped by 6 bases and J by 4 bases, with 12 bases between them. Concerning this clonotype: Its matching antigen is unknown.

Input material: CD4+ T cells from PBMCs. The V and J genes are TRBV5-1 and TRBJ2-3; possibly TRBD1 for D (6 bases). The clonotype was recovered from a human donor with multiple sclerosis. CDR3 coding DNA: TGCGCCAGCAAACTCGGACAGCCAGATACGCAGTATTTT. Its translation: CASKLGQPDTQYF.